The T cell receptor beta chain described here comes from a study of CD8+CD57+ T cells in acquired aplastic anemia (dated by TCRdb to the late 2010s). Looking at the study overall: On average, sorted CD4+ and CD8+ cells yielded around 3.1 ug of extracted DNA, with a range of about 0.19 to 30 ug. For healthy donor samples, the average read count was around 9.9 million for CD4+ cells and 11 million to 13 million for CD8+ cells. Results and caveats for the whole study, not just this receptor: CD8+ Simpson's diversity did not differ significantly between patients and healthy controls (P=0.060). Around 30 CD8+ CDR3 sequences were shared between patients and controls but appeared highly expressed in patients and within their immunodominant clones.

Profiling of TCR beta VDJ combinations and CDR3 sequences used genomic DNA as the template. An Illumina HiSeq 2000 was the platform used for TCR repertoire sequencing. The authors' pipeline ran thus. TRBV/TRBJ rearrangement plots, CDR3 size and DJ length profiles, and Simpson's diversity index were used to assess repertoires. Whichever DNA sequence was most abundant in the deep sequencing data was defined as the immunodominant clone. CDR3 amino acid sequences were screened for sharing across subjects and compared with published repertoires and the VDJdb database. The public reads were reanalyzed by TCRdb: fastp trimming at Q25, MiXCR alignment, in-frame beta chains only. Each CDR3 protein gets just one entry, which takes the most common genes and DNA from the rows behind it. The V and J calls, along with clone size, are taken from TCRdb and not from the paper's own processing. The table for this sample lists 200,000 to 250,000 distinct CDR3 sequences; 61% of them were counted only once. The ten top clones hold around 32% of the sample.

Turning to this clonotype: The clone's antigen remains unknown. No base-level quality is on record; no much larger clone is a single base apart.

The CDR3 sequence holds 14 residues, the cysteine and phenylalanine included. Of all the DNA, just the CDR3 is kept, 42 bases in frame from base 1. The germline V and J ends show losses of 6 bases and 1 base respectively, and no gene match explains 6 bases of the junction. From a lookup of the germline V gene (reference sequence), CDR1 and CDR2 are DFQATT and SNEGSKA. TCR repertoires of sorted CD4+ and CD8+ blood T cells from severe aplastic anemia patients and healthy subjects were deep-sequenced in the study. Ficoll-Paque density gradient centrifugation was used to isolate peripheral blood mononuclear cells. CD4+ and CD8+ T cells were sorted by FACS or magnetic beads before DNA extraction.

In this chain, TRBV20-1 is recombined with TRBJ2-5, and TRBD1 aligns with 9 junction nucleotides. The receptor was derived from a human donor in good health. The sequenced material came from sorted CD4+, CD8+, or CD8+CD57+ T cells (not recorded which) from PBMCs. The sequenced DNA is TGCAGTGCCTCCGGGACAGGGAGCCAAGAGACCCAGTACTTC. It is translated as CSASGTGSQETQYF.